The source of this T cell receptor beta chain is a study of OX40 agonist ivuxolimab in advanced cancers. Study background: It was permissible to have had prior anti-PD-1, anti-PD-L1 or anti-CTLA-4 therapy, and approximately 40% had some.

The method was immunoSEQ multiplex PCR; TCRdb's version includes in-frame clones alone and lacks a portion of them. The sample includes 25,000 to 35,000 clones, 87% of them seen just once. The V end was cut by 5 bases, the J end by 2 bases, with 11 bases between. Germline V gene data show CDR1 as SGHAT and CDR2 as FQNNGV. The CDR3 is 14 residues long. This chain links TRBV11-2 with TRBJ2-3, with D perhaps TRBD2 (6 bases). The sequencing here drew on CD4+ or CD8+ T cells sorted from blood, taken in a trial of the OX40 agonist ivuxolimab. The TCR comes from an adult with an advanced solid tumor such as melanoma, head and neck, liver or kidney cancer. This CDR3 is CASSLSGHTDTQYF. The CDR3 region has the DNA TGTGCCAGCAGCCTTAGCGGCCACACAGATACGCAGTATTTT.